The 30 T cell receptor beta chains reported below all come from one sample, sequenced in a study of blood T cell repertoires in COVID-19. TCRdb's copy holds only in-frame clones and misses some; the assay was immunoSEQ multiplex PCR. The table includes approximately 81,000 clones, roughly four fifths detected once. The sequenced sample was peripheral blood. Source of these receptors: a human donor in a cohort sampled during active COVID-19.

The chain has TRBV5-1 and TRBJ2-3; TRBD2 agrees at 11 bases. Germline V gene data show CDR1 as SGHRS and CDR2 as YFSETQ. Trimming cost V 7 bases and J 2 bases; bases outside gene matches: 12. There are 17 residues in the CDR3. The CDR3 DNA is TGCGCCAGCGAGGAGAGTTTAGCGGGGGGGAACACAGATACGCAGTATTTT. Encoded protein: CASEESLAGGNTDTQYF. The variable domain in full, completed from reference TRBV5-1 and TRBJ2-3, reads KAGVTQTPRYLIKTRGQQVTLSCSPISGHRSVSWYQQTPGQGLQFLFEYFSETQRNKGNFPGRFSGRQFSNSRSEMNVSTLELGDSALYLCASEESLAGGNTDTQYFGPGTRLTVL.

The chain combines TRBV18 with TRBJ1-1; 7 nucleotides match TRBD1. With V trimmed by 3 bases and J by 1 base, 2 bases remained unmatched. The CDR3 length is 14 residues. Germline CDR1 and CDR2: KGHSH and LQKENI. CDR3 DNA sequence: TGTGCCAGCTCACCCGGACAGGAGAACACTGAAGCTTTCTTT. Protein product: CASSPGQENTEAFF.

This rearrangement joins TRBV19 to TRBJ1-3; a weak D match, TRBD1 (6 bases). The CDR3 has 15 amino acids. Trimming left V 11 bases short and J 0 bases short, with 17 bases between. Germline CDR1 LNHDA, CDR2 SQIVND (reference sequence). The DNA for the CDR3 is TGTGCCGCGCAACCACAGGGTGTCTCTGGAAACACCATATATTTT. Its translation is CAAQPQGVSGNTIYF.

A single count supports this clone. The genes are TRBV5-1 and TRBJ2-2; 13 positions match TRBD2. The length of the CDR3 is 15 residues. The trim removed 4 bases at V and 7 bases at J, leaving 4 bases unmatched. Germline V gene sequence: CDR1 SGHRS, CDR2 YFSETQ. CDR3 DNA sequence: TGCGCCAGCAGCGCGGGACTAGCGGGGAGCGGGGAGCTGTTTTTT. This gives the protein CASSAGLAGSGELFF.

The chain uses TRBV18 and TRBJ1-1, with 8 bases identical to TRBD1. The CDR3 is made up of 14 amino acids. The germline V gene has CDR1 KGHSH and CDR2 LQKENI. With V trimmed by 3 bases and J by 4 bases, 4 bases remained unmatched. CDR3 sequence: CASSPQGAGTEAFF. The CDR3 DNA reads as TGTGCCAGCTCACCTCAGGGGGCAGGCACTGAAGCTTTCTTT.

The CDR3 spells CARMDRADSDTEAFF. CDR3 DNA sequence: TGCGCCAGGATGGACAGGGCGGACTCGGACACTGAAGCTTTCTTT. The chain employs TRBV10-1 and TRBJ1-1, with 8 bases aligning to TRBD1. CDR1 is WNHNN, CDR2 SYGVQD, per germline (reference sequence). This CDR3 is built from 15 residues. Trimming took 9 bases from V and 3 from J; bases not matched to a gene: 12.

The V and J genes are TRBV18 and TRBJ2-7; perhaps TRBD1 as D (5 bases). Trimming took off 3 bases at V and 3 bases at J, with 15 bases between the two ends. Per the germline V gene, CDR1 is KGHSH and CDR2 is LQKENI. The CDR3 consists of 15 residues. DNA for the CDR3: TGTGCCAGCTCACCCTCCACAGGCACCTACTACGAGCAGTACTTC. Translating gives CASSPSTGTYYEQYF.

This clone was picked up one time. The chain carries TRBV7-3 and TRBJ1-1; no firm D call. CDR1 is SGHTA, CDR2 FQGTGA, per germline. The CDR3 spans 15 residues. Deletions cut 4 bases from V and 2 bases from J, with 14 bases between. The DNA for the CDR3 is TGTGCCAGCAGCTCGTCCGGGATACCCAACACTGAAGCTTTCTTT. This translates into CASSSSGIPNTEAFF.

This clone occurred a few times. The chain joins TRBV5-1 to TRBJ1-2; unclear D gene. CDR1 is SGHRS, CDR2 YFSETQ, per germline. V was cut by 4 bases and J by 3 bases, with 7 bases left in between. This CDR3 is built from 12 residues. CDR3 sequence: CASSDGDYGYTF. The CDR3 nucleotides are TGCGCCAGCAGCGACGGGGACTATGGCTACACCTTC.

In nucleotides, the CDR3 is TGTGCCAGCAGCCGGGGACAGGGGGCCTCCTCTGGAAACACCATATATTTT. Translated, it gives CASSRGQGASSGNTIYF. The chain couples TRBV5-5 to TRBJ1-3; 12 nucleotides agree with TRBD1. This CDR3 comprises 17 residues. Looked up from germline, CDR1 is SGHKS and CDR2 is YYEKEE (reference sequence). Germline trimming cut 4 bases from V and 0 bases from J; bases unmatched to any gene: 5. Looking up the rest from reference TRBV5-5 and TRBJ1-3 gives the full variable domain: DAGVTQSPTHLIKTRGQQVTLRCSPISGHKSVSWYQQVLGQGPQFIFQYYEKEERGRGNFPDRFSARQFPNYSSELNVNALLLGDSALYLCASSRGQGASSGNTIYFGEGSWLTVV.

The chain employs TRBV6-2 or TRBV6-3 and TRBJ2-7, with D tentatively TRBD1 (6 bases). V shed 2 bases and J shed 3 bases, with 11 bases lying between them. CDR1 is MNHEY, CDR2 SVGEGT, per germline. The CDR3 is 14 residues long. The chain's CDR3 is CASSYPGHGYEQYF. CDR3 nucleotide sequence: TGTGCCAGCAGTTACCCGGGACACGGCTACGAGCAGTACTTC.

The gene calls are TRBV7-9 and TRBJ2-1, with D maybe TRBD1 (5 bases). This CDR3 comprises 12 residues. V was pared by 5 bases and J by 7 bases, with 9 bases between. CDR1 and CDR2 (germline): SEHNR, FQNEAQ (reference sequence). In DNA, the CDR3 is TGTGCCAGCAGCCCACAGGAGAATGAGCAGTTCTTC. Residues: CASSPQENEQFF. The full variable domain, completed using reference TRBV7-9 and TRBJ2-1, is DTGVSQNPRHKITKRGQNVTFRCDPISEHNRLYWYRQTLGQGPEFLTYFQNEAQLEKSRLLSDRFSAERPKGSFSTLEIQRTEQGDSAMYLCASSPQENEQFFGPGTRLTVL.

This clone was found once. This rearrangement joins TRBV7-6 to TRBJ2-7; 8 positions agree with TRBD1. This CDR3 region has 15 residues. V lost 1 base and J lost 2; bases outside the gene matches: 4. CDR1 is SGHVS and CDR2 is FNYEAQ in the germline V gene. The CDR3 bases are TGTGCCAGCAGCTTAGGACAGGGGTGGACCTACGAGCAGTACTTC. Translation gives CASSLGQGWTYEQYF.

The genes are TRBV2 and TRBJ2-7; TRBD1 matches 10 bases. Looked up from germline, CDR1 is SNHLY and CDR2 is FYNNEI. With V trimmed by 6 bases and J by 4 bases, 6 bases remained unmatched. The CDR3 contains 14 residues. The CDR3 bases are TGTGCCAGCAGAGGACAGGGGGTCCTATACGAGCAGTACTTC. Translated, it gives CASRGQGVLYEQYF.

This clone showed up just a few times. The V call is TRBV18, the J call TRBJ1-6; a weak D match, TRBD1 (5 bases). The CDR3 runs 15 residues. Trimming cost V 2 bases and J 6 bases, with 11 bases left between them. Germline V lookup: CDR1 KGHSH, CDR2 LQKENI. CDR3 in DNA: TGTGCCAGCTCACCAAGGGTTGACAGTAATTCACCCCTCCACTTT. It specifies CASSPRVDSNSPLHF.

The chain is built from TRBV5-1 and TRBJ1-2; 9 bases are a match to TRBD1. V dropped 5 bases and J dropped 4; count of bases not matched to a gene: 6. CDR1 and CDR2 (germline): SGHRS, YFSETQ. This CDR3 spans 14 amino acids. Written as DNA, the CDR3 is TGCGCCAGCAGTCCCGGGACAGGGCTCTATGGCTACACCTTC. This encodes CASSPGTGLYGYTF.

This chain joins TRBV19 and TRBJ1-2; tentatively, D is TRBD1 (6 bases). The V end lost 7 bases, the J end lost 4 bases, and 22 bases lay between the germline ends. The CDR3 has 16 residues. The germline gives CDR1 LNHDA, CDR2 SQIVND (reference sequence). The CDR3, as DNA: TGTGCCAGTACCGGGACACAAACCCCTCTTAGCTATGGCTACACCTTC. Translating gives CASTGTQTPLSYGYTF. The whole variable domain, filled in from reference TRBV19 and TRBJ1-2, reads DGGITQSPKYLFRKEGQNVTLSCEQNLNHDAMYWYRQDPGQGLRLIYYSQIVNDFQKGDIAEGYSVSREKKESFPLTVTSAQKNPTAFYLCASTGTQTPLSYGYTFGSGTRLTVV.

The chain links TRBV7-9 to TRBJ2-5, with 9 bases lining up with TRBD2. Germline-derived CDR1 and CDR2 are SEHNR and FQNEAQ (reference sequence). V was pared by 5 bases and J by 7 bases, with 17 bases of the junction left unmatched. CDR3 length: 17 amino acids. CDR3: CASSPILRGGTGVTQYF. In DNA, the CDR3 is TGTGCCAGCAGCCCAATCTTGCGGGGGGGTACCGGTGTGACCCAGTACTTC.

For this clone: The identical CDR3 is also encoded by other nucleotide sequences in the sample. The genes are TRBV11-1 and TRBJ2-7, with TRBD1 matching over 7 bases. The CDR3 has 14 amino acids. Germline V gene data show CDR1 as SGHAT and CDR2 as FQDESV (reference sequence). Losses at the gene ends were 5 bases for V and 3 bases for J; bases not matched to a gene: 7. The CDR3 loop is CASSPRTGNYEQYF. CDR3 coding DNA: TGTGCCAGCAGCCCTAGGACAGGAAACTACGAGCAGTACTTC.

Points on this clone: In this CDR3 the conserved last residue, phenylalanine or tryptophan, is missing, so a read error is likely. Because the CDR3's place on the DNA is in doubt, the DNA is left out and the CDR3 is given as listed by TCRdb. The chain links TRBV11-2 to TRBJ1-6; the table's D gene call, TRBD1, was not cross checked with the DNA. The CDR3 totals 10 residues, both ends included. Per germline, CDR1 SGHAT and CDR2 FQNNGV. CDR3 in amino acids: CASSLGDRVV.

This clone was observed a handful of times. The rearrangement uses TRBV19 and TRBJ2-7; 7 bases agree with TRBD1. V shed 3 bases and J 4 bases; nucleotides not matched to a gene: 3. Germline CDR1 is LNHDA and CDR2 is SQIVND (reference sequence). The length of the CDR3 is 13 residues. The CDR3 nucleotides are TGTGCCAGTAGTATGACCAGGGGGTACGAGCAGTACTTC. Its translation: CASSMTRGYEQYF.

CDR3 sequence (DNA): TGTGCCAGCAGTGACAGGACAGGGTTCTATGGCTACACCTTC. It encodes CASSDRTGFYGYTF. V is TRBV6-1 and J is TRBJ1-2; 8 bases match TRBD1. CDR3 length equals 14 residues. J gave up 4 bases and V 3 bases, and 4 bases lay outside the gene matches. CDR1 is MNHNS, CDR2 SASEGT, per germline.

This clone was detected only a few times. This chain uses TRBV6-5 with TRBJ2-7; possibly TRBD1 for D (5 bases). Trimming cost V 4 bases and J 0 bases, with 10 bases left between them. This CDR3 region has 14 residues. The germline V gene encodes CDR1 MNHEY and CDR2 SVGAGI. For the CDR3, the DNA is TGTGCCAGCAGTTCTTACAGGCCCTCCTACGAGCAGTACTTC. Translated: CASSSYRPSYEQYF.

The genes are TRBV18 and TRBJ2-5, with D possibly being TRBD2 (7 bases). This CDR3 has 15 residues. Trimming left V 3 bases short and J 1 base short, with 12 bases between. The germline gives CDR1 KGHSH, CDR2 LQKENI. CDR3 sequence reads: CASSPRGGAQETQYF. The CDR3 nucleotides read TGTGCCAGCTCACCGAGGGGGGGGGCCCAAGAGACCCAGTACTTC.

The chain links TRBV19 to TRBJ1-5; D may be TRBD1 (5 bases). This CDR3 contains 13 residues. Germline V gives CDR1 LNHDA, CDR2 SQIVND (reference sequence). Trimming cost V 10 bases and J 6 bases, with 16 bases left between them. This CDR3 is CATSQGGGQPQHF. DNA for the CDR3: TGTGCCACCAGTCAGGGCGGGGGTCAGCCCCAGCATTTT.

The chain couples TRBV27 to TRBJ2-7; D might be TRBD2 (5 bases). This CDR3 has 12 residues. Germline values: CDR1 MNHEY, CDR2 SMNVEV (reference sequence). Between the trimmed V and J ends, which lost 3 bases and 5 bases, there was a span of 8 bases. DNA for the CDR3: TGTGCCAGCAGTTTTTCGGGGAACGAGCAGTACTTC. Translating gives CASSFSGNEQYF.

This chain links TRBV7-9 with TRBJ1-1, with a possible D match to TRBD1 (6 bases). The CDR3 sequence is 14 residues long. Trimming took off 4 bases at V and 6 bases at J, with 15 bases between the two ends. Germline-derived CDR1 and CDR2 are SEHNR and FQNEAQ (reference sequence). The CDR3 DNA is TGTGCCAGCAGCTCCATACAGGGCAGGGCTGAAGCTTTCTTT. This translates into CASSSIQGRAEAFF.

The V gene is TRBV5-6, the J gene TRBJ2-7, with a weak D call TRBD2 (7 bases). The germline V and J ends were trimmed by 2 bases and 3 bases, with 12 bases remaining between them. Looked up from germline, CDR1 is SGHDT and CDR2 is YYEEEE. This CDR3 comprises 14 residues. CDR3 loop: CASSLRGGGYEQYF. The DNA of the CDR3 is TGTGCCAGCAGCTTAAGAGGGGGGGGCTACGAGCAGTACTTC.

The V call is TRBV7-6, the J call TRBJ2-1, with unresolved D. CDR3 length: 14 residues. Germline V CDR1 and CDR2: SGHVS, FNYEAQ. V shed 5 bases and J shed 2 bases, with 10 bases lying between them. CDR3 in DNA: TGTGCCAGCAGCGCATTCGCGACCTACAATGAGCAGTTCTTC. Its protein is CASSAFATYNEQFF.

This clone was counted only a few times. J is TRBJ1-3 and V is TRBV7-3; D may be TRBD1 (6 bases). Germline CDR1 and CDR2: SGHTA and FQGTGA. This CDR3 region has 15 residues. With 1 base removed from V and 2 bases from J, the gap between germline ends came to 9 bases. CDR3 coding DNA: TGTGCCAGCAGCTTAAAGGCAGGGGCTGGAAACACCATATATTTT. It encodes CASSLKAGAGNTIYF.